This TCR beta chain emerged from a study of cytomegalovirus exposure and HLA in healthy donors. Study information: Unique TCRs numbering roughly 80 million, obtained from HLA-typed donors, made up an early data release. The study's findings and limits: Trimming of TCR beta V- and J-genes showed a link, identified in a later analysis, to a missense DCLRE1C variant. Available immune exposure information was restricted to CMV serostatus only. Through in vitro validation, three CMV-associated chains were shown to be specific for CMV antigens.

60 Vbeta and 13 Jbeta primers were used in PCR. Here immunoSEQ multiplex PCR was the method, and the copy in TCRdb shows in-frame clones only, minus some. The sample comprises about 62,000 clones, around 80% of which are singletons, and about 3.2% rests with the top ten. The CDR3 totals 13 residues. CDR1 is LNHDA, CDR2 SQIVND, per germline (reference sequence). The V and J ends lost 4 bases and 4 bases respectively, with 10 bases between them. Points on this clone: Its antigen is still unknown.

Sequenced material: PBMCs. The clonotype comes from a woman aged 30 to 39 in good health and CMV-seronegative. The rearrangement links TRBV19 to TRBJ1-1; no reliable D call. Written as DNA, the CDR3 is TGTGCCAGTAGTAGTCAGCGGGGCACTGAAGCTTTCTTT. Protein: CASSSQRGTEAFF. The variable domain in full, completed from reference TRBV19 and TRBJ1-1, reads DGGITQSPKYLFRKEGQNVTLSCEQNLNHDAMYWYRQDPGQGLRLIYYSQIVNDFQKGDIAEGYSVSREKKESFPLTVTSAQKNPTAFYLCASSSQRGTEAFFGQGTRLTVV.